A selection of T cell receptor beta chains follows, all from one sample in a study of T cells in Graves' hyperthyroidism and ophthalmopathy. TCRdb itself ran the multiplex PCR reads through MiXCR, one entry per CDR3 protein. Among some 350,000 distinct CDR3 sequences listed, approximately 16% were seen once. The material sequenced was blood. These receptors were obtained from a woman aged 55-75 years with Graves' ophthalmopathy. CDR3s include the opening cysteine and the closing phenylalanine or tryptophan. D genes are given only for firm matches. Where a row states a size, it is once, few, many or the class of an expanded clone; other rows omit it.

>TRBV7-6|.|TRBJ2-2|.
TGTGCCAGCAGCCGACGACGGGGGCGGGCTGCCGGGGAGCTGTTTTTT
CASSRRRGRAAGELFF
>TRBV11-2|.|TRBJ2-5|many
TGTGCCAGCAGCTTAGTAGGGACCCAGTACTTC
CASSLVGTQYF
>TRBV20-1|TRBD1|TRBJ2-5|many
TGCAGTGCTAGAGAAGGCAGGGGGTTGGCAGAGACCCAGTACTTC
CSAREGRGLAETQYF
>TRBV6-1|.|TRBJ1-3|many
TGTGCCAGCAGTAACCCACAGGTTTCGGGAAACACCATATATTTT
CASSNPQVSGNTIYF
>TRBV19|TRBD1|TRBJ1-2|.
TGTGCCACGCGGGACAGGGGGCGAATTAACTATGGCTACACCTTC
CATRDRGRINYGYTF
>TRBV7-3|.|TRBJ2-2|.
TGTGCCAGCAGCTTCAGGGGAGGGGAGCTGTTTTTT
CASSFRGGELFF
>TRBV12-3/TRBV12-4|.|TRBJ2-1|many
TGTGCCAGCAGTTTAGGTTCTAGCAGTGAGCAGTTCTTC
CASSLGSSSEQFF
>TRBV12-3/TRBV12-4|.|TRBJ2-1|many
TGTGCCAGCAGCCCCGAGGAAGGGTACAATGAGCAGTTCTTC
CASSPEEGYNEQFF
>TRBV20-1|TRBD1|TRBJ1-4|.
TGCAGTGCCGCAGGGGGAAATAATGAAAAACTGTTTTTT
CSAAGGNNEKLFF
>TRBV19|TRBD1|TRBJ1-2|few
TGTGCCAGTACCACAGGGGGGAGGCTGCATGGCTACACCTTC
CASTTGGRLHGYTF
>TRBV19|TRBD1|TRBJ2-7|few
TGTGCCAGTCTCAACAACCCCCGGGACAGGACTTACGAGCAGTACTTC
CASLNNPRDRTYEQYF
>TRBV10-2|.|TRBJ2-7|many
TGCGCCAGCAGTGAGTCTGGGGGACAGGGATTAGCGGGGAGAAGTTACGAGCAGTACTTC
CASSESGGQGLAGRSYEQYF
>TRBV18|TRBD2|TRBJ2-1|many
TGTGCCAGCTCACCTGTAGCGGGACTCAATGAGCAGTTCTTC
CASSPVAGLNEQFF
>TRBV30|TRBD1|TRBJ2-7|many
TGTGCCTGGAGTCCCGGGGACAGGTTATCCTACGAGCAGTACTTC
CAWSPGDRLSYEQYF
>TRBV2|.|TRBJ1-4|.
TGTGCCAGCATTAAAGCTAATGAAAAACTGTTTTTT
CASIKANEKLFF
>TRBV4-1|.|TRBJ2-2|few
TGCGCCAGCAGCCTCCCGGGACTTCCTAACACCGGGGAGCTGTTTTTT
CASSLPGLPNTGELFF
>TRBV7-8|TRBD2|TRBJ2-3|many
TGTGCCAGCAGCCAGCGGGAGGCCACAGATACGCAGTATTTT
CASSQREATDTQYF
>TRBV24-1|.|TRBJ2-7|.
TGTGCCACCAGTGATGTAAATGGACCCTACGAGCAGTACTTC
CATSDVNGPYEQYF
>TRBV9|TRBD1|TRBJ2-7|.
TGTGCCAGCAGCGTAGAGGGGGCCGGGTCCTACGAGCAGTACTTC
CASSVEGAGSYEQYF
>TRBV19|.|TRBJ1-2|.
TGTGCCAGTAGTATGGCAGGGGCCTATGGCTACACCTTC
CASSMAGAYGYTF
>TRBV6-2/TRBV6-3|TRBD2|TRBJ2-3|.
TGTGCCAGCAACCGACTAGCGGGAGGGAGCACAGATACGCAGTATTTT
CASNRLAGGSTDTQYF
>TRBV20-1|.|TRBJ1-6|.
TGCAGTGCTAGAGGACTCGGGGATGGTTCACCCCTCCACTTT
CSARGLGDGSPLHF
>TRBV12-3/TRBV12-4|.|TRBJ2-1|few
TGTGCCAGCACCCAGGGATTGGGCAACAATGAGCAGTTCTTC
CASTQGLGNNEQFF
>TRBV11-2|.|TRBJ2-3|many
TGTGCCAGCAGCTTGGACCGAACAGATACGCAGTATTTT
CASSLDRTDTQYF
>TRBV9|.|TRBJ1-2|few
TGTGCCAGCAGTTATTCAGGGGTAAGGGGTGGCTACACCTTC
CASSYSGVRGGYTF
>TRBV12-3/TRBV12-4|TRBD1|TRBJ2-7|many
TGTGCCAGCAGTTTCGGACAGGCGACCTACGAGCAGTACTTC
CASSFGQATYEQYF
>TRBV6-5|.|TRBJ2-1|.
TGTGCCAGCAGTTACAGCGGAGGGCACAATGAGCAGTTCTTC
CASSYSGGHNEQFF
>TRBV15|.|TRBJ1-6|few
TGTGCCACCAGCAGAGATTTAGGGGCTGGATCACCCCTCCACTTT
CATSRDLGAGSPLHF
>TRBV24-1|.|TRBJ2-3|.
TGTGCCACAGGCATTGATAGCGGAACAGATACGCAGTATTTT
CATGIDSGTDTQYF
>TRBV20-1|TRBD2|TRBJ2-7|.
TGCAGTGCTAGAAAAAGCGGGAGCTCCTACAATGAGCAGTACTTC
CSARKSGSSYNEQYF
>TRBV28|.|TRBJ2-5|many
TGTGCCAGCAGTTACGGGATCCAAGAGACCCAGTACTTC
CASSYGIQETQYF
>TRBV12-3/TRBV12-4|TRBD2|TRBJ2-2|many
TGTGCCAGCAGTTTAGGAGCGGGAGTGGCCGGGGAGCTGTTTTTT
CASSLGAGVAGELFF
>TRBV9|.|TRBJ2-7|.
TGTGCCAGCAGCGTAGCAAGGGCCGCCCACGAGCAGTACTTC
CASSVARAAHEQYF
>TRBV9|TRBD2|TRBJ2-6|once
TGTGCCAGCAGCGCGACTAGCGGGAGTGCTGGGGCCAACGTCCTGACTTTC
CASSATSGSAGANVLTF
>TRBV5-6|.|TRBJ2-5|many
TGTGCCAGCAGCTTGGTAGCGGTGGAGGGGACCCAGTACTTC
CASSLVAVEGTQYF
>TRBV7-6|.|TRBJ2-2|few
TGTGCCACGGGGGCCAACACCGGGGAGCTGTTTTTT
CATGANTGELFF
>TRBV7-2|TRBD1|TRBJ1-4|few
TGTGCCAGCAGCCCTCAACAGGGGAGAAATGAAAAACTGTTTTTT
CASSPQQGRNEKLFF
>TRBV5-1|TRBD2|TRBJ2-2|.
TGCGCCACCAGGCGGGAGACCCTCGGGACCGGGGAGCTGCTTTTT
CATRRETLGTGELLF
>TRBV5-4|.|TRBJ2-2|.
TGTGCCAGCAGCCGATACGGAGGGGAGCTGTTTTTT
CASSRYGGELFF
>TRBV19|.|TRBJ2-6|.
TGTGCCAGTAGCCCCTGGGGGGCTGGGGCCAACGTCCTGACTTTC
CASSPWGAGANVLTF
>TRBV11-2|.|TRBJ2-2|many
TGTGCCAGCAGCCCATACCCCGAAACTAGCCTTGCTGACGGGGAGCTGTTTTTT
CASSPYPETSLADGELFF
>TRBV5-6|.|TRBJ1-1|many
TGTGCCAGCAGCTTGAGGTCGCTGGATGAAGCTTTCTTT
CASSLRSLDEAFF
>TRBV4-2|TRBD1|TRBJ2-7|few
TGTGCCAGCAGCCAAGGGAGGCAGGGGGCCTACGAGCAGTACTTC
CASSQGRQGAYEQYF
>TRBV20-1|.|TRBJ2-1|few
TGCAGTGCTAGAGGACGGCGGGGGCCTCGGGGAGAGCAGTTCTTC
CSARGRRGPRGEQFF
>TRBV27|.|TRBJ2-7|.
TGTGCCAGCAGTGTCGGATTCTACGAGCAGTACTTC
CASSVGFYEQYF
>TRBV7-2|TRBD2|TRBJ2-5|.
TGTGCCAGCAGCAGTGTCCCCCCCCTAAGCGGGACGGAGACCCAGTACTTC
CASSSVPPLSGTETQYF
>TRBV30|TRBD1|TRBJ1-6|.
TGTGCCTGGACCAAACCCCTGACAGGGGTAATCAATTCACCCCTCCACTTT
CAWTKPLTGVINSPLHF
>TRBV7-9|TRBD2|TRBJ2-3|.
TGTGCCAGCAGCGGACCACTAGCGGGAGTAGAAGATACGCAGTATTTT
CASSGPLAGVEDTQYF
>TRBV11-1|TRBD1|TRBJ2-7|few
TGTGCCAGCAGCAGGGACAGGGTGAATTCCTACGAGCAGTACTTC
CASSRDRVNSYEQYF
>TRBV27|TRBD1|TRBJ1-2|.
TGTGCCAGCAGTTTATACGGGACAGGCGATCCTAACTATGGCTACACCTTC
CASSLYGTGDPNYGYTF
>TRBV20-1|.|TRBJ1-5|.
TGCAGTGCTAGAGGGGCGGGGGGCAATCAGCACCAGCATTTT
CSARGAGGNQHQHF
>TRBV20-1|.|TRBJ1-1|many
TGCAGTGCTAGAGGGAGCTTATTAGGGCGGGGCTTCGCTGAAGCTTTCTTT
CSARGSLLGRGFAEAFF
>TRBV24-1|TRBD1|TRBJ2-3|.
TGTGCCACCAGTGCCCCACAGGGGGACCATAAAGATACGCAGTATTTT
CATSAPQGDHKDTQYF
>TRBV10-3|.|TRBJ2-4|few
TGTGCCATCAGTGAGTCGATTGAGACCAAAAACATTCAGTACTTC
CAISESIETKNIQYF